These 7 T cell receptor beta chains share one sample of origin, sequenced in a study of T cell repertoires in cytomegalovirus infection. No cognate antigen is known for these TCRs. MiXCR, applied by TCRdb to the reads, yields one record per CDR3 protein. The repertoire has about 900,000 distinct CDR3 sequences, 31% of them found once; the top ten carry over 11%. Specimen: cultured CD8+ T cells from PBMCs, collected from culture after CMV antigen stimulation. All receptors derive from a human donor in good health (CMV status not recorded). Some clones in this sample may be carry-over from other donors' samples.

This clonotype was counted only a few times. The J gene is TRBJ1-5, the V gene TRBV6-5, with 8 bases identical to TRBD1. With 5 bases clipped from V and 5 bases from J, the junction kept 8 bases outside the gene matches. Germline V gives CDR1 MNHEY, CDR2 SVGAGI. The CDR3 totals 15 residues. The CDR3 region has the DNA TGTGCCAGCAGTGCAACAGGGGGTAGTGATCAGCCCCAGCATTTT. This sequence encodes CASSATGGSDQPQHF.

This clonotype was counted between two and nine times. The chain couples TRBV6-5 to TRBJ1-2; 9 bases are a match to TRBD1. Losses at the gene ends were 5 bases for V and 6 bases for J; bases not matched to a gene: 10. Germline V gene sequence: CDR1 MNHEY, CDR2 SVGAGI. This CDR3 contains 15 residues. This chain's CDR3 is CASSRTGAIGNGYTF. CDR3 DNA sequence: TGTGCCAGCAGTCGGACAGGGGCAATAGGAAATGGCTACACCTTC.

This clonotype has only a few counts. The rearrangement links TRBV4-2 to TRBJ1-5; the D gene is possibly TRBD1 (5 bases). Germline loops: CDR1 LGHNA, CDR2 YNFKEQ. The V end was cut by 0 bases, the J end by 2 bases, with 11 bases between. The CDR3 sequence is 16 residues long. The CDR3 loop is CASSQEQGDGNQPQHF. The CDR3 nucleotides read TGTGCCAGCAGCCAAGAACAAGGGGATGGCAATCAGCCCCAGCATTTT.

This clonotype was seen only a few times. The rearrangement joins TRBV7-6 to TRBJ2-5; 7 nucleotides align to TRBD2. Germline values: CDR1 SGHVS, CDR2 FNYEAQ. The CDR3 is 16 residues long. The J segment lost 1 base and the V segment lost 5 bases, leaving 10 bases of the junction unmatched. The CDR3 spells CASSPPTGGGQETQYF. The DNA for the CDR3 is TGTGCCAGCAGCCCGCCGACGGGGGGTGGCCAAGAGACCCAGTACTTC.

A note on this clonotype: This clone may be a read error of a much larger clone one base away. J is TRBJ2-3 and V is TRBV11-2; 11 bases agree with TRBD2. After removal of 3 bases from V and 5 bases from J, the junction contained 13 bases not matched to a gene. The CDR3 contains 18 residues. Per germline, CDR1 SGHAT and CDR2 FQNNGV. The CDR3 DNA is TGTGCCAGCAGCTTGTTGGCTAGCGGGAGGAAAAGAGTAGATACGCAGTATTTT. Residues: CASSLLASGRKRVDTQYF.

The sample holds a few counts of this clonotype. The rearrangement links TRBV7-9 to TRBJ2-1; D gene unclear. Per the germline V gene, CDR1 is SEHNR and CDR2 is FQNEAQ (reference sequence). V gave up 3 bases and J gave up 9 bases, with 9 bases separating them. The CDR3 sequence is 12 residues long. CDR3 loop: CASSFGSSEQFF. For the CDR3, the DNA is TGTGCCAGCAGCTTTGGGTCGAGTGAGCAGTTCTTC.

V is TRBV7-9 and J is TRBJ2-3, with unresolved D. The germline gives CDR1 SEHNR, CDR2 FQNEAQ (reference sequence). CDR3 size: 15 residues. V was pared by 5 bases and J by 0 bases, with 12 bases between. In DNA, the CDR3 is TGTGCCAGCAGCAGTCAGGCTTCTAGCACAGATACGCAGTATTTT. Translating it yields CASSSQASSTDTQYF.